What follows are 9 T cell receptor beta chains derived from one specimen sequenced in a study of OX40 agonist ivuxolimab in advanced cancers. The data were produced by immunoSEQ multiplex PCR, yet TCRdb's version contains in-frame clones alone and is incomplete. The sample includes 70,000 to 75,000 clones, 85% of them seen just once. The sample consisted of CD4+ or CD8+ T cells sorted from blood, taken in a trial of the OX40 agonist ivuxolimab. These receptors came from an adult with an advanced solid tumor such as melanoma, head and neck, liver or kidney cancer.

The chain couples TRBV7-2 to TRBJ2-3; 11 nucleotides align to TRBD2. The CDR3 is 19 residues long. Per the germline V gene, CDR1 is SGHTA and CDR2 is FQGNSA. The ends lost 2 bases at V and 0 bases at J; junction bases unmatched: 10. Written as DNA, the CDR3 is TGTGCCAGCAGCTTAAACCCTCTAGCGGGAGGAATTAGCACAGATACGCAGTATTTT. Encoded protein: CASSLNPLAGGISTDTQYF.

The rearrangement links TRBV2 to TRBJ1-2, with D uncertain. V lost 7 bases and J 4 bases, leaving 13 bases between the germline ends. Germline V gene sequence: CDR1 SNHLY, CDR2 FYNNEI. This CDR3 has 13 amino acids. CDR3 bases: TGTGCCAGCACCCCCCTGGTGGGCTATGGCTACACCTTC. It specifies CASTPLVGYGYTF. The full variable domain, in which reference TRBV2 and TRBJ1-2 provide the parts outside the CDR3, is EPEVTQTPSHQVTQMGQEVILRCVPISNHLYFYWYRQILGQKVEFLVSFYNNEISEKSEIFDDQFSVERPDGSNFTLKIRSTKLEDSAMYFCASTPLVGYGYTFGSGTRLTVV.

V usage is TRBV28 and J usage is TRBJ1-2, with D maybe TRBD1 (6 bases). This CDR3 comprises 13 residues. The germline CDR1 and CDR2 sequences are MDHEN and SYDVKM. With 5 bases removed from V and 6 bases from J, the gap between germline ends came to 13 bases. CDR3 DNA sequence: TGTGCCAGCAGTGTGCCCACAGGGAATGGCTACACCTTC. Translated: CASSVPTGNGYTF.

The chain links TRBV6-6 to TRBJ1-5; maybe TRBD1 (6 bases). The CDR3 contains 13 residues. The ends were cut back, 6 bases at V and 6 bases at J, with 12 bases in the middle. CDR1 and CDR2 from the germline V gene are MNHNY and SVGAGI (reference sequence). CDR3 sequence: CASSATGTQPQHF. Here the CDR3 DNA reads TGTGCCAGCAGCGCCACAGGGACTCAGCCCCAGCATTTT.

The chain couples TRBV6-5 to TRBJ2-7; 7 nucleotides match TRBD2. V dropped 5 bases and J dropped 2; count of bases not matched to a gene: 6. The CDR3 length is 14 residues. Germline V gene lookup returns CDR1 MNHEY and CDR2 SVGAGI. In nucleotides, the CDR3 is TGTGCCAGCAGTAGACTAAGCGGGACCTACGAGCAGTACTTC. Its protein is CASSRLSGTYEQYF.

This chain joins TRBV7-9 and TRBJ2-1; D possibly corresponds to TRBD1 (5 bases). The CDR3 is made up of 17 amino acids. Germline CDR1 and CDR2: SEHNR and FQNEAQ (reference sequence). V lost 4 bases and J lost 1, with 17 bases in between. The chain's CDR3 is CASSSQAGFSSYNEQFF. DNA of the CDR3: TGTGCCAGCAGCTCCCAAGCAGGGTTTAGTTCCTACAATGAGCAGTTCTTC.

The chain couples TRBV9 to TRBJ2-5; D is unclear. V was pared by 5 bases and J by 5 bases, with 13 bases between. The CDR3 totals 13 residues. From germline, CDR1 is SGDLS and CDR2 YYNGEE. CDR3 in amino acids: CASSGSGQETQYF. In DNA, the CDR3 is TGTGCCAGCAGTGGCTCGGGTCAGGAGACCCAGTACTTC. Combining the CDR3 with reference TRBV9 and TRBJ2-5 gives the whole variable domain DSGVTQTPKHLITATGQRVTLRCSPRSGDLSVYWYQQSLDQGLQFLIQYYNGEERAKGNILERFSAQQFPDLHSELNLSSLELGDSALYFCASSGSGQETQYFGPGTRLLVL.

CDR3 in amino acids: CASAGGSTDTQYF. CDR3 bases: TGTGCCAGCGCGGGCGGGAGCACAGATACGCAGTATTTT. The V and J genes are TRBV9 and TRBJ2-3, with D perhaps TRBD2 (5 bases). CDR1 is SGDLS and CDR2 is YYNGEE in the germline V gene. The CDR3 extends over 13 amino acids. V was clipped by 7 bases and J by 0 bases, with 9 bases between them. Together with reference TRBV9 and TRBJ2-3, the CDR3 gives the full variable domain: DSGVTQTPKHLITATGQRVTLRCSPRSGDLSVYWYQQSLDQGLQFLIQYYNGEERAKGNILERFSAQQFPDLHSELNLSSLELGDSALYFCASAGGSTDTQYFGPGTRLTVL.

The chain has TRBV9 and TRBJ2-7, with 7 bases that match TRBD2. The J segment lost 4 bases and the V segment lost 3 bases, leaving 10 bases of the junction unmatched. The germline gives CDR1 SGDLS, CDR2 YYNGEE. The CDR3 consists of 15 residues. The chain's CDR3 is CASSGDRGVKYEQYF. The CDR3 bases are TGTGCCAGCAGCGGAGACCGGGGGGTGAAGTACGAGCAGTACTTC.